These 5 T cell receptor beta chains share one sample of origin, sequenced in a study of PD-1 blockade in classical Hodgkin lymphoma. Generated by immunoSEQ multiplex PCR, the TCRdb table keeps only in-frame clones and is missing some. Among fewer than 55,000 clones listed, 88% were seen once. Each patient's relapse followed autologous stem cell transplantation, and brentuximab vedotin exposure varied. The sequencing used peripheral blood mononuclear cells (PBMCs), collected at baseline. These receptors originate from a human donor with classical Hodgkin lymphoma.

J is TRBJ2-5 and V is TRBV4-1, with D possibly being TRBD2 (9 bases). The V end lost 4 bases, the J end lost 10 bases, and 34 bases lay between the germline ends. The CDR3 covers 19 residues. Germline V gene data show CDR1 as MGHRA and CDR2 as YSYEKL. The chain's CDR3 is CASSRPSLVHRDRREGQYF. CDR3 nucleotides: TGCGCCAGCAGCCGCCCATCCCTAGTTCACCGGGACAGGCGGGAGGGCCAGTACTTC.

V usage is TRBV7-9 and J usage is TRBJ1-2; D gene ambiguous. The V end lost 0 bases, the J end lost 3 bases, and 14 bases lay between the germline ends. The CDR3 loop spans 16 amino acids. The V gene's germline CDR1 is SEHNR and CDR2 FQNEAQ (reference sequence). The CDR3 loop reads CASSLAEQLYYYGYTF. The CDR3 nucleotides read TGTGCCAGCAGCTTAGCGGAGCAGCTTTATTACTATGGCTACACCTTC.

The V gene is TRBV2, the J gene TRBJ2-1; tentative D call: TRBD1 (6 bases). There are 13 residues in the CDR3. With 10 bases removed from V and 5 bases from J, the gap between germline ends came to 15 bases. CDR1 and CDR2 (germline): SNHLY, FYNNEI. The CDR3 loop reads CATIRGSNNEQFF. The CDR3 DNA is TGTGCCACGATCAGGGGTTCCAACAATGAGCAGTTCTTC.

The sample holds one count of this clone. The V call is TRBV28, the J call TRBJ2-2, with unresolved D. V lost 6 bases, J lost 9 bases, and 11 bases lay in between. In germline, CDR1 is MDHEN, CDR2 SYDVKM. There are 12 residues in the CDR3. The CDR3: CASRSPPRELFF. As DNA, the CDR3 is TGTGCCAGCAGATCCCCTCCCCGGGAGCTGTTTTTT.

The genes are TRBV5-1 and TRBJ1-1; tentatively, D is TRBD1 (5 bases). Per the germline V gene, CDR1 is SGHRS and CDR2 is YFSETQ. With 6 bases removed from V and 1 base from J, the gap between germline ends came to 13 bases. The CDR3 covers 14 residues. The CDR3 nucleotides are TGCGCCAGCAAGGACGGGACGGGGAACACTGAAGCTTTCTTT. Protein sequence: CASKDGTGNTEAFF.